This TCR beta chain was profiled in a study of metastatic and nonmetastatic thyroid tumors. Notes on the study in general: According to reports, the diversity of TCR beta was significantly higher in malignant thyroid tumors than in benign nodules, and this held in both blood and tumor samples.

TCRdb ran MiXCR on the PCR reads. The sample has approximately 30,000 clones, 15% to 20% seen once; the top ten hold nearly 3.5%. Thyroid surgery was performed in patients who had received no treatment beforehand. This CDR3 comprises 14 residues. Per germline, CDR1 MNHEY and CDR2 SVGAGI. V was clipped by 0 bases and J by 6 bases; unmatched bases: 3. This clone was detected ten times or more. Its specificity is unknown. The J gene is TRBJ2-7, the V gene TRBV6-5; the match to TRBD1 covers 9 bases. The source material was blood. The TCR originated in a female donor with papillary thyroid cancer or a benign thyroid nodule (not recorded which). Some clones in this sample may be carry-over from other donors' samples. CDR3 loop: CASSYSGQGFEQYF. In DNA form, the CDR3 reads TGTGCCAGCAGTTACTCGGGACAGGGTTTCGAGCAGTACTTC.